One TCR beta chain is described in this entry. CDR3 length: 14 residues. Germline V gene sequence: CDR1 SEHNR, CDR2 FQNEAQ (reference sequence). V gave up 1 base and J gave up 7 bases, with 11 bases separating them. The sample belongs to a study of blood T cells in healthy people across ages. Primed by a sample-barcoded 5' primer and a J-beta primer mix, a second PCR proceeded for 7 to 11 cycles. TCRdb re-called the 5' RACE reads with MiXCR, one entry per CDR3 protein. The data hold fewer than 800,000 distinct CDR3 sequences, with 20% to 25% observed a single time. The same specimen was also included in a second study, on T cells of mothers and their children. That investigation notes: Slightly higher overlap, not significant, was seen in related mother-child pairs than in unrelated pairs.

Sequencing was performed on blood. This TCR derives from a boy aged 10-17 years in good health. This chain connects TRBV7-9 to TRBJ2-1, with D tentatively TRBD2 (5 bases). DNA of the CDR3: TGTGCCAGCAGCTTAGTTGGTAGCGAGAATGAGCAGTTCTTC. It specifies CASSLVGSENEQFF.